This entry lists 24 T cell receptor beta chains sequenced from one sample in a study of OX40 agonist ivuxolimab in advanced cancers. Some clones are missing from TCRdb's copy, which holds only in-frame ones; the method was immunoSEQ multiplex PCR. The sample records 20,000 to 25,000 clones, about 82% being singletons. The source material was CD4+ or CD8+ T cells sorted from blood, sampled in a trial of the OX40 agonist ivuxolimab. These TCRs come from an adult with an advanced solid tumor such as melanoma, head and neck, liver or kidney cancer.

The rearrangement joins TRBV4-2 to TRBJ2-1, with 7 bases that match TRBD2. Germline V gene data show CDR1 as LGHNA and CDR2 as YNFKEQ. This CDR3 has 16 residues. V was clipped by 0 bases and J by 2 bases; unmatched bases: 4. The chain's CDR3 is CASSQEWGGTYNEQFF. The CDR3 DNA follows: TGTGCCAGCAGCCAAGAATGGGGGGGAACCTACAATGAGCAGTTCTTC.

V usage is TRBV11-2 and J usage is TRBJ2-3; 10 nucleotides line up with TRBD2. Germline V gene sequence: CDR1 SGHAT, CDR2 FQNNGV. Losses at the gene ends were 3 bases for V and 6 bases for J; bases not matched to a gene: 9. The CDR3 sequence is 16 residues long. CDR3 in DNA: TGTGCCAGCAGCTTTAGCGGGAGGCCTCCATTGGATACGCAGTATTTT. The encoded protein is CASSFSGRPPLDTQYF.

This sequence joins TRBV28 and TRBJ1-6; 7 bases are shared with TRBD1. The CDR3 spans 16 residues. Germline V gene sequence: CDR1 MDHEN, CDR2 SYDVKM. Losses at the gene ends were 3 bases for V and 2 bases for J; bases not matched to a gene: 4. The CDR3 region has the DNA TGTGCCAGCAGTTTTGAGGGGGCTGCCTATAATTCACCCCTCCACTTT. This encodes CASSFEGAAYNSPLHF.

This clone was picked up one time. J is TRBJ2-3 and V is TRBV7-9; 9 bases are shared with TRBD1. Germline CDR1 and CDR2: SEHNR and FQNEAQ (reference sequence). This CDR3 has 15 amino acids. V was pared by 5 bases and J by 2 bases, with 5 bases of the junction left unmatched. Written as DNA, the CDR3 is TGTGCCAGCAGCCAGGGACAGGGAGACACAGATACGCAGTATTTT. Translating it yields CASSQGQGDTDTQYF. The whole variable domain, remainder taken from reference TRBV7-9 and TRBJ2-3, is DTGVSQNPRHKITKRGQNVTFRCDPISEHNRLYWYRQTLGQGPEFLTYFQNEAQLEKSRLLSDRFSAERPKGSFSTLEIQRTEQGDSAMYLCASSQGQGDTDTQYFGPGTRLTVL.

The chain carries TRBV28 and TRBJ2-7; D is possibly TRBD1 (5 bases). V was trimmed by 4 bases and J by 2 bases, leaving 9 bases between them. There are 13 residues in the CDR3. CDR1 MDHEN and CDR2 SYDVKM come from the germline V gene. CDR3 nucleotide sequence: TGTGCCAGCAGTTCGGGCAGGGCCTACGAGCAGTACTTC. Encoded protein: CASSSGRAYEQYF.

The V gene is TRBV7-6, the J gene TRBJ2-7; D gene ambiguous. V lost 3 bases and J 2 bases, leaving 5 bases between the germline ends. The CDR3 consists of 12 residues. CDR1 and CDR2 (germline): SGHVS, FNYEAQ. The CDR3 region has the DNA TGTGCCAGCAGCTTTACCCCCTACGAGCAGTACTTC. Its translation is CASSFTPYEQYF.

In nucleotides, the CDR3 is TGTGCCAGCAGCTTCACCGGAAGGGGGGGGCCTAATGAAAAACTGTTTTTT. As protein: CASSFTGRGGPNEKLFF. V usage is TRBV7-8 and J usage is TRBJ1-4; a weak D match, TRBD1 (6 bases). Trimming removed 3 bases at V and 3 bases at J, with 17 bases between. Germline V CDR1 and CDR2: SGHVS, FQNEAQ. The CDR3 loop spans 17 amino acids.

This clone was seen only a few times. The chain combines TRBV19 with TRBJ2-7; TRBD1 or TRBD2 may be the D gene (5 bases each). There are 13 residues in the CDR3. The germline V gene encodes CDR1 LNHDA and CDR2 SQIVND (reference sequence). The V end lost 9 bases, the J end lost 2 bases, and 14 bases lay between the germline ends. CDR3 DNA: TGTGCCAGGCCCAAGGGGAGCACCTACGAGCAGTACTTC. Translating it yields CARPKGSTYEQYF. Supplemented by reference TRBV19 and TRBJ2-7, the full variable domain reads DGGITQSPKYLFRKEGQNVTLSCEQNLNHDAMYWYRQDPGQGLRLIYYSQIVNDFQKGDIAEGYSVSREKKESFPLTVTSAQKNPTAFYLCARPKGSTYEQYFGPGTRLTVT.

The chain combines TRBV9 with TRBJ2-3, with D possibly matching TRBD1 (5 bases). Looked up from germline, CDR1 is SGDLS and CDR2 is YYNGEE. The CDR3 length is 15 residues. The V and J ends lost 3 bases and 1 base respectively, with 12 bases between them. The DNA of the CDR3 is TGTGCCAGCAGCGACCAAGGACAACGCACAGATACGCAGTATTTT. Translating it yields CASSDQGQRTDTQYF. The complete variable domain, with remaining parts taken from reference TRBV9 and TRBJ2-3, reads DSGVTQTPKHLITATGQRVTLRCSPRSGDLSVYWYQQSLDQGLQFLIQYYNGEERAKGNILERFSAQQFPDLHSELNLSSLELGDSALYFCASSDQGQRTDTQYFGPGTRLTVL.

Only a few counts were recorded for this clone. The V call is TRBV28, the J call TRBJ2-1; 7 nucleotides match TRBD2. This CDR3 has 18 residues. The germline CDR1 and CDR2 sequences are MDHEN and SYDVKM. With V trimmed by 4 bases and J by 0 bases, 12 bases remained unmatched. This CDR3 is CASSSQIWRGTSYNEQFF. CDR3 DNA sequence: TGTGCCAGCAGTTCTCAAATCTGGCGGGGGACCTCCTACAATGAGCAGTTCTTC.

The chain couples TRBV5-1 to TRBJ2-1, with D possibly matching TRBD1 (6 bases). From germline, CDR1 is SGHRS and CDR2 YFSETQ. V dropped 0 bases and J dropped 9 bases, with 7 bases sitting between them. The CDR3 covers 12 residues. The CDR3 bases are TGCGCCAGCAGCTTGGGAGGGGGTGAGCAGTTCTTC. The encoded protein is CASSLGGGEQFF.

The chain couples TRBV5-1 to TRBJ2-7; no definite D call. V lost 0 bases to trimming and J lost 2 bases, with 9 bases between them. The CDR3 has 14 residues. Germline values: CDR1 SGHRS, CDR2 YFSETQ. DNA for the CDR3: TGCGCCAGCAGCTTGGGCGGATCTCCCTACGAGCAGTACTTC. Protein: CASSLGGSPYEQYF.

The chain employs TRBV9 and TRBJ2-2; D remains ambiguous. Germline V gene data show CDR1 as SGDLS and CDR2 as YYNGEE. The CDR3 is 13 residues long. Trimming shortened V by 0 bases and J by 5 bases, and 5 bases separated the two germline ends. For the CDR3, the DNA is TGTGCCAGCAGCGTAGGACATACCGGGGAGCTGTTTTTT. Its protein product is CASSVGHTGELFF. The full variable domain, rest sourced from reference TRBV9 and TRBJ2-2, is DSGVTQTPKHLITATGQRVTLRCSPRSGDLSVYWYQQSLDQGLQFLIQYYNGEERAKGNILERFSAQQFPDLHSELNLSSLELGDSALYFCASSVGHTGELFFGEGSRLTVL.

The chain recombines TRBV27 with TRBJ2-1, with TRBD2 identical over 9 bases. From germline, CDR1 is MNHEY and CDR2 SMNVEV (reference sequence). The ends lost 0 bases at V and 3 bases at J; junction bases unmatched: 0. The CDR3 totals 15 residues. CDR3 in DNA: TGTGCCAGCAGTTTATCAGCGGGAGGCTACAATGAGCAGTTCTTC. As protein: CASSLSAGGYNEQFF.

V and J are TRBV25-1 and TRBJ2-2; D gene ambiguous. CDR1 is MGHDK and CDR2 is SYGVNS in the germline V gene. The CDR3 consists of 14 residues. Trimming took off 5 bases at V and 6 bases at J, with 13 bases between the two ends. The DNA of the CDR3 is TGTGCCAGCAGTCTGGGTAGCTCTCCCGGGGAGCTGTTTTTT. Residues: CASSLGSSPGELFF.

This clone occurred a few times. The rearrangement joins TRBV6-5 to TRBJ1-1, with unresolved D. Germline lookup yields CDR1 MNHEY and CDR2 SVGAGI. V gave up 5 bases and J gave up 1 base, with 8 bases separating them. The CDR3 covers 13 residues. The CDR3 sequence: CASSLWGNTEAFF. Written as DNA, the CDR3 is TGTGCCAGCAGTCTGTGGGGGAACACTGAAGCTTTCTTT.

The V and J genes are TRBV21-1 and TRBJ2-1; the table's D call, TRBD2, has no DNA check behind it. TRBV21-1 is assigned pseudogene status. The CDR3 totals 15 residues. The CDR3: CASGRWVASYNEQFF. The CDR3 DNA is TGTGCCAGCGGCCGGTGGGTAGCGTCCTACAATGAGCAGTTCTTC.

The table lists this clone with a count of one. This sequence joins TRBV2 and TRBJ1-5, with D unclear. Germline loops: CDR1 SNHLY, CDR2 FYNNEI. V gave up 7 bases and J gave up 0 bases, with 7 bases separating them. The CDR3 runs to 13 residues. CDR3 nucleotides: TGTGCCAGCAAGGAGTATAGCAATCAGCCCCAGCATTTT. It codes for CASKEYSNQPQHF.

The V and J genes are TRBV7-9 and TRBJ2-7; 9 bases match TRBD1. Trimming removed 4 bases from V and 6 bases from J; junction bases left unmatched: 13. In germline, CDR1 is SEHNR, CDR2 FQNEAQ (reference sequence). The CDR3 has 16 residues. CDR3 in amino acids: CASSSVLRDRAGEQYF. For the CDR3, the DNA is TGTGCCAGCAGCTCCGTTCTCCGGGACAGGGCGGGCGAGCAGTACTTC.

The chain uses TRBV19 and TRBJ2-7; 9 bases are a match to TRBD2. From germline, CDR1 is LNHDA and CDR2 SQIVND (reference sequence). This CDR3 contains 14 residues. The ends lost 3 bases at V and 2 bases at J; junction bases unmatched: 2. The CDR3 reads CASSMAGGPYEQYF. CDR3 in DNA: TGTGCCAGTAGTATGGCGGGAGGGCCCTACGAGCAGTACTTC.

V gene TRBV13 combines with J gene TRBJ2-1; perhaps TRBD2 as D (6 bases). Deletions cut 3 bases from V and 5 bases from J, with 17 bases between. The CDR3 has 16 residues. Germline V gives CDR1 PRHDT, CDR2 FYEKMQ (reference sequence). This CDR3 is CASSFPSASEHNEQFF. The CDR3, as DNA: TGTGCCAGCAGCTTTCCGTCGGCTAGCGAACACAATGAGCAGTTCTTC.

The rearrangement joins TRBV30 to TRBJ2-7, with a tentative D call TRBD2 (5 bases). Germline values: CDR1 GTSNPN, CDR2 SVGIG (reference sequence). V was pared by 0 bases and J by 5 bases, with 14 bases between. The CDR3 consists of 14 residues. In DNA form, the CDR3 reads TGTGCCTGGAGTGTAGGAGGAGAGGGTGACGAGCAGTACTTC. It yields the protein CAWSVGGEGDEQYF.

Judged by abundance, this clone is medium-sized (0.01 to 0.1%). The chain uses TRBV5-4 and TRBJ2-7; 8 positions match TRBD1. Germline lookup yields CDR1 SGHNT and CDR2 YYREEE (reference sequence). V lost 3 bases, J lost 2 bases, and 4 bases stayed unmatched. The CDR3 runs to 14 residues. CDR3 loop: CASSYLDRAYEQYF. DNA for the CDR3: TGTGCCAGCAGCTACCTGGACAGGGCCTACGAGCAGTACTTC.

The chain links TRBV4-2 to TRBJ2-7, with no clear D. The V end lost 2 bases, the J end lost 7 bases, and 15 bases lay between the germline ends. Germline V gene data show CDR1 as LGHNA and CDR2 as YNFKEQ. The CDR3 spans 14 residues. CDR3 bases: TGTGCCAGCAGCCAAACGACCGAACCTGGGGAGCAGTACTTC. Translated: CASSQTTEPGEQYF.